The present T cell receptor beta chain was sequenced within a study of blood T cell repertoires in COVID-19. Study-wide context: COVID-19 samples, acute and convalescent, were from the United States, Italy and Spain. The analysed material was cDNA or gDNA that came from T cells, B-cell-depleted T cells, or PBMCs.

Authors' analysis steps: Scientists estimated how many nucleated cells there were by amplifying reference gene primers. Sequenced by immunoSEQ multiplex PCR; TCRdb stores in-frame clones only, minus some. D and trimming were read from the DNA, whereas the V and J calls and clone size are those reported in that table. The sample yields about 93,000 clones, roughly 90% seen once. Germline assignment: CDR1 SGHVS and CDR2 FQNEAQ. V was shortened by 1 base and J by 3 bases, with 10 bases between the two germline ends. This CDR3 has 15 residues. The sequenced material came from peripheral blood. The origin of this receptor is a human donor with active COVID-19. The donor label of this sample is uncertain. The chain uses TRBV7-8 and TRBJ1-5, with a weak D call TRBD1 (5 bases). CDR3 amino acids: CASSLVGGNNQPQHF. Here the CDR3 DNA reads TGTGCCAGCAGCTTAGTGGGGGGAAACAATCAGCCCCAGCATTTT.